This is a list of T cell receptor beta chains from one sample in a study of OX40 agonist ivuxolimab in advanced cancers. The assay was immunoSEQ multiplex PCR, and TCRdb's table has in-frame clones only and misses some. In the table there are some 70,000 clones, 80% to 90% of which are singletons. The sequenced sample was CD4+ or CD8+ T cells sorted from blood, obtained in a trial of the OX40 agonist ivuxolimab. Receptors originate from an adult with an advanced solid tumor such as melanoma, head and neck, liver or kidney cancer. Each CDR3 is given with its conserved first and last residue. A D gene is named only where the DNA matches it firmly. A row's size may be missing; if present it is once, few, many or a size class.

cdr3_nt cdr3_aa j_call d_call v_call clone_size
TGTGCCAGCACAGTGGCCAGGAACTATGGCTACACCTTC CASTVARNYGYTF TRBJ1-2 . TRBV2 .
TGTGCCAGCAACCGGGACAGGGGGCTCTATGGCTACACCTTC CASNRDRGLYGYTF TRBJ1-2 TRBD1 TRBV6-1 .
TGTGCCAGTAGTATGTGGGCAGACATCATGAACACTGAAGCTTTCTTT CASSMWADIMNTEAFF TRBJ1-1 . TRBV19 .
TGTGCCAGCAGCTCCGCTACAGGGGCCGGCACAGATACGCAGTATTTT CASSSATGAGTDTQYF TRBJ2-3 TRBD1 TRBV5-4 .
TGTGCCACCAGAGGGGGACAGGGGTATTTGGGAACTGAAGCTTTCTTT CATRGGQGYLGTEAFF TRBJ1-1 TRBD1 TRBV10-3 .
TGTGCCAGCAGCTCACTAGCGGCCTCCTACAATGAGCAGTTCTTC CASSSLAASYNEQFF TRBJ2-1 TRBD2 TRBV7-9 .
TGTGCCAGCAGCCTTGATGCTCTAACAGGGGGGATTCAACCCCTCCACTTT CASSLDALTGGIQPLHF TRBJ1-6 TRBD1 TRBV5-4 .
TGTGCCAGTGGGAACAGGGGCGAGCAGTACTTC CASGNRGEQYF TRBJ2-7 TRBD1 TRBV19 .
TGTGCCAGCAGCTTGGGGGGGGCCCAGTACTTC CASSLGGAQYF TRBJ2-5 TRBD2 TRBV7-2 .
TGTGCCAGCAGCTCGGGCCTTGAGACTAGCGGAACAAGAAGGAATGAGCAGTTCTTC CASSSGLETSGTRRNEQFF TRBJ2-1 TRBD2 TRBV11-1 .
TGTGCCAGCAGTCCCTTCTGGCAAAGAAGGTACTTC CASSPFWQRRYF TRBJ2-7 . TRBV6-4 once
TGTGCCACGGCCTTTCACACTGAAGCTTTCTTT CATAFHTEAFF TRBJ1-1 . TRBV10-3 .
TGCGCCAGCAGGTCGACTCCAATCCGGACAGATACGCAGTATTTT CASRSTPIRTDTQYF TRBJ2-3 . TRBV4-1 .
TGCGCCAGCAGCTCTCGGGAGGGGGTATCCTACGAGCAGTACTTC CASSSREGVSYEQYF TRBJ2-7 TRBD2 TRBV4-1 .
TGTGCCAGCAGCGAGGGGACAGGGCAGGGCCAGCCCCAGCATTTT CASSEGTGQGQPQHF TRBJ1-5 TRBD1 TRBV9 .
TGTGCCAGCAGCGTAGGGATACAACAAGAGACCCAGTACTTC CASSVGIQQETQYF TRBJ2-5 . TRBV9 .
TGTGCCAGCAGTTTACAGGGCAACACTGAAGCTTTCTTT CASSLQGNTEAFF TRBJ1-1 . TRBV6-1 .
TGTGCCTGGAGACCCAAGGGGGGAGCGATGGGTCCAGATACGCAGTATTTT CAWRPKGGAMGPDTQYF TRBJ2-3 . TRBV30 .
TGTGCCAGCAGCGTCCCCGGGGCCAACGTCCTGACTTTC CASSVPGANVLTF TRBJ2-6 . TRBV9 .
TGCGCCAGCAGCCCGACAGAAGGCTATGGCTACACCTTC CASSPTEGYGYTF TRBJ1-2 . TRBV5-1 .
TGTGCCAGTAGCCGCTCTGGAACTGAAGCTTTCTTT CASSRSGTEAFF TRBJ1-1 . TRBV19 .
TGTGCCAGCCGCCCGGGGGAGCGGAGCTATGGCTACACCTTC CASRPGERSYGYTF TRBJ1-2 . TRBV7-2 .
TGTGCCAGCAGCCGGGACAGGGATTATGGCTACACCTTC CASSRDRDYGYTF TRBJ1-2 TRBD1 TRBV11-1 .
TGCGCCAGCAGCACATATTCTGGAAACACCATATATTTT CASSTYSGNTIYF TRBJ1-3 . TRBV5-1 .
TGCGCCAGCAGCTTACGGACGACGTGGAATGAGCAGTTCTTC CASSLRTTWNEQFF TRBJ2-1 . TRBV5-1 few
TGCGCCAGCAGCTTGGATAGCGGGAGGGACGAGCAGTACTTC CASSLDSGRDEQYF TRBJ2-7 TRBD2 TRBV5-1 .
TGTGCCAGCAGCCGCGTGGGACAGTTACCTACCTACGAGCAGTACTTC CASSRVGQLPTYEQYF TRBJ2-7 TRBD1 TRBV11-2 .
TGTGCCAGCAGCCCCCGGGGAAGCGGGGGATCCACAGATACGCAGTATTTT CASSPRGSGGSTDTQYF TRBJ2-3 TRBD2 TRBV9 .
TGTGCCAGCAGCCCCTTACAGGTAGAGAACCTCTACACCTTC CASSPLQVENLYTF TRBJ1-2 . TRBV5-4 .
TGCGCCAGCGGGGATGTCGGGGAGCTGTTTTTT CASGDVGELFF TRBJ2-2 . TRBV10-1 .
TGTGCCAGCAAATCTAACCCGGTCGACGGAGCTTTCTTT CASKSNPVDGAFF TRBJ1-1 . TRBV7-2 .
TGTGCCAGCAGCATCGGGACAGGTACTGACTCGCCCCTCCACTTT CASSIGTGTDSPLHF TRBJ1-6 TRBD1 TRBV7-9 .
TGTGCCATCAGTGAGTCTTCGGGGAATACAGCCTACGAGCAGTACTTC CAISESSGNTAYEQYF TRBJ2-7 . TRBV10-3 .
TGCGCCAGCAGCCCACTGGGACAGGGGTTAAGCGAGCAGTACTTC CASSPLGQGLSEQYF TRBJ2-7 TRBD1 TRBV5-1 .
TGTGCCAGCAGTGATGGTGCGCGGGGGGCGGACACTGAAGCTTTCTTT CASSDGARGADTEAFF TRBJ1-1 . TRBV25-1 .
TGTGCCAGCAGTCGTAGGGGGGGCGCGTCTCCTCCCGAGCAGTACTTC CASSRRGGASPPEQYF TRBJ2-7 . TRBV6-6 .
TGTGCCAGCAGCTTAGCAGACACCGGGGAGCTGTTTTTT CASSLADTGELFF TRBJ2-2 . TRBV7-6 .
TGCGCCAGCAGCCCAGGGTTCTCCCAAGAGACCCAGTACTTC CASSPGFSQETQYF TRBJ2-5 . TRBV5-1 .
TGTGCCAGCAGCCTAAACGGGGCCGTCGGGGAGACCCAGTACTTC CASSLNGAVGETQYF TRBJ2-5 . TRBV7-9 few
TGTGCCAGCAGCACAATAGGGTTTGAAGCTTTCTTT CASSTIGFEAFF TRBJ1-1 . TRBV7-9 once
TGTGCCAGCAGCTTAGTACTCGACGGACCCTACGAGCAGTACTTC CASSLVLDGPYEQYF TRBJ2-7 . TRBV11-2 .
TGCGCCAGCAGCCTAGATAGGGGCCAAGATCAGCCCCAGCATTTT CASSLDRGQDQPQHF TRBJ1-5 . TRBV5-1 .
TGTGCCAGCAGCGTAGGGATAGGGACCTCCACCGGGGAGCTGTTTTTT CASSVGIGTSTGELFF TRBJ2-2 . TRBV9 .
TGTGCCAGTAGTGCTACAGGCGGGGATGGCTACACCTTC CASSATGGDGYTF TRBJ1-2 . TRBV19 once
TGTGCCAGCAGCTTAGGTATTGAGCAGTACTTC CASSLGIEQYF TRBJ2-7 . TRBV7-6 once
TGCGCCGGCAGCCAAGATGGGGGACAGGGGCGAAACTATGGCTACACCTTC CAGSQDGGQGRNYGYTF TRBJ1-2 TRBD1 TRBV4-3 .
TGTGCCAGCAGCTTAGGACAGGGTAGGACCGGGGAGCTGTTTTTT CASSLGQGRTGELFF TRBJ2-2 TRBD1 TRBV11-2 .
TGTGCCAGTAGGGTACAGGGGGTGGATGAGCAGTTCTTC CASRVQGVDEQFF TRBJ2-1 TRBD1 TRBV19 once
TGTGCCAGCCATGCGAACAGGGGAAGGACTGAAGCTTTCTTT CASHANRGRTEAFF TRBJ1-1 TRBD1 TRBV27 .
TGTACCAGCAGTTTAGGGGACAGCAACACCGGGGAGCTGTTTTTT CTSSLGDSNTGELFF TRBJ2-2 TRBD1 TRBV28 .
TGTGCCAGCAGTCTCCGCCGGGACGGTTCGACACTGTTTTTT CASSLRRDGSTLFF TRBJ1-4 . TRBV27 .